Given below is one T cell receptor (beta chain) in context. Its antigen remains unknown. The table came from immunoSEQ multiplex PCR; TCRdb's copy has only in-frame clones and leaves some out. This table holds 15,000 to 25,000 clones, about nine tenths found once. This record belongs to a study of T cells in localized non-small cell lung cancer. CDR3 length: 15 residues. Germline V gives CDR1 MNHEY, CDR2 SVGAGI. V was clipped by 6 bases and J by 2 bases, with 14 bases between them. The study's findings and limits: Of the tissues analyzed, uninvolved adjacent lung showed maximal T cell clonality, greater than tumor.

This clonotype was obtained from a male donor aged 60 or over with stage I squamous cell lung carcinoma. The chain has TRBV6-5 and TRBJ1-5; unclear D gene. Specimen: peripheral blood, collected before any cancer treatment. CDR3 bases: TGTGCCAGCAGGTCCCTGGTTCAAGGCAATCAGCCCCAGCATTTT. Translated, it gives CASRSLVQGNQPQHF.